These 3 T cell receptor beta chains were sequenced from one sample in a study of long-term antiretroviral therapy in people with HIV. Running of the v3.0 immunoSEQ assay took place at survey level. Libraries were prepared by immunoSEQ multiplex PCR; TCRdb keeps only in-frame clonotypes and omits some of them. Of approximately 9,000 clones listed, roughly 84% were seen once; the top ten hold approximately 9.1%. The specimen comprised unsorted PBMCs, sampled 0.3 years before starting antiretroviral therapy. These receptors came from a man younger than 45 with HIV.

The CDR3 DNA reads TGTGCCAGCAGTTACGGCCGGAGCAATTCGGATGGCTACACCTTC. Translating it yields CASSYGRSNSDGYTF. This rearrangement joins TRBV28 to TRBJ1-2; D not certain. This CDR3 has 15 amino acids. With 4 bases removed from V and 6 bases from J, the gap between germline ends came to 18 bases. Germline V CDR1 and CDR2: MDHEN, SYDVKM.

CDR3: CASSSLAGTAYEQYF. For the CDR3, the DNA is TGTGCCAGCAGCTCACTAGCGGGGACCGCCTACGAGCAGTACTTC. The chain recombines TRBV4-2 with TRBJ2-7, with 10 bases matching TRBD2. CDR3 length equals 15 residues. Germline V lookup: CDR1 LGHNA, CDR2 YNFKEQ. J lost 2 bases, V lost 5 bases, and 6 bases had no gene match.

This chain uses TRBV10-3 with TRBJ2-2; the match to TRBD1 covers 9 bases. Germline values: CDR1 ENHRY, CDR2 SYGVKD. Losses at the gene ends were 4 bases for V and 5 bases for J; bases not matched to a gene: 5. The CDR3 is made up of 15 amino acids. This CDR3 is CAISVGQGVTGELFF. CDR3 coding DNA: TGTGCCATCAGTGTGGGACAGGGTGTTACCGGGGAGCTGTTTTTT.